This TCR beta chain was captured by sequencing in a study of blood T cell repertoires in COVID-19. Study information: The study drew acute and convalescent COVID-19 samples from the United States, Italy and Spain. The analysed material was cDNA or gDNA that came from T cells, B-cell-depleted T cells, or PBMCs.

Source study methods: Amplification of reference gene primers provided the estimated nucleated cell counts. Profiled with immunoSEQ multiplex PCR; TCRdb holds only in-frame clones, not every one. V, J and clone size reflect that table, while D and trimming were determined from the DNA. The sample holds approximately 77,000 clones; 75% to 85% are singletons and the top ten take under 5%. Germline V gene sequence: CDR1 LNHDA, CDR2 SQIVND (reference sequence). Trimming stripped 5 bases from V and 7 bases from J, with 9 bases between. CDR3 size: 12 residues. The chain joins TRBV19 to TRBJ1-5; no reliable D call. Sequencing was done on a sample of peripheral blood. The sequence was collected from a woman in her seventies with acute or convalescent COVID-19. The CDR3 nucleotides read TGTGCCAGTAGTTCTCCGGGACAGCCCCAGCATTTT. Residues: CASSSPGQPQHF.